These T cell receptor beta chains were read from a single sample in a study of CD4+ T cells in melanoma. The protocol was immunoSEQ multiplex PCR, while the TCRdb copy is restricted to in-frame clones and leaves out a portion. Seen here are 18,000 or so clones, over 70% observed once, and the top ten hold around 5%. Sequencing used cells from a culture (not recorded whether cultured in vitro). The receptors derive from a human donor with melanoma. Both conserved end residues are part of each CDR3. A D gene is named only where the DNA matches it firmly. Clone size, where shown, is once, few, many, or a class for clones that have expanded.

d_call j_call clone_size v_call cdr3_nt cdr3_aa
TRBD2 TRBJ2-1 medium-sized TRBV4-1 TGCGCCAGCAGCCAAGGACCTCTCGGGGGGGCGTACAATGAGCAGTTCTTC CASSQGPLGGAYNEQFF
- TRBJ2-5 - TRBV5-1 TGCGCCAGCAGCTTGAGGCCAAAAGAGACCCAGTACTTC CASSLRPKETQYF
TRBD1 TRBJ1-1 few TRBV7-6 TGTGCCAGCAGCTTGGGGGCCAGGGGGATCACTGAAGCTTTCTTT CASSLGARGITEAFF
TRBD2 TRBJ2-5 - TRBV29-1 TGCAGCGTTGAAGTGGGCGGGGGGGAGACCCAGTACTTC CSVEVGGGETQYF
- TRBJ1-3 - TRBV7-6 TGTGCCAGCAGCTTAGTAGGCTCTGGAAACACCATATATTTT CASSLVGSGNTIYF
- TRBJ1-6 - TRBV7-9 TGTGCCAGCAGCCCCCGTCCAGGGAATTCACCCCTCCACTTT CASSPRPGNSPLHF
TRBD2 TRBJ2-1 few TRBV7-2 TGTGCCAGCAGCTCTAGCTCAGCGGGAGGTTACAATGAGCAGTTCTTC CASSSSSAGGYNEQFF
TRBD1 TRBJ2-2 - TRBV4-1 TGCGCCAGCAGACGACCGGGACAGGGGGCAACCGGGGAGCTGTTTTTT CASRRPGQGATGELFF
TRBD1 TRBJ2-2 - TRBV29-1 TGCAGCGTTAAGACAGGGATAACCGGGGAGCTGTTTTTT CSVKTGITGELFF
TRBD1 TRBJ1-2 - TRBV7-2 TGTGCCAGCAGCTTAGGACAGGGCTATGGCTACACCTTC CASSLGQGYGYTF